The rows below give T cell receptor beta chains drawn from one sample of a study of beta chain features in type 1 diabetes. Assay used: immunoSEQ multiplex PCR; TCRdb lists only in-frame clones, some missing. Of around 280,000 clones listed, approximately 15% are singletons. Sequencing input: naive CD4+ T cells from blood. The receptors were sampled from a man between 18 and 29 years old with type 1 diabetes. Both conserved end residues are part of each CDR3. Each record gives: J gene, clone size, D gene, V gene, CDR3 protein, CDR3 DNA. A D gene is named only where the DNA matches it firmly. A clone size is listed for some rows: how often the clone was seen (once, few, many), or a class if it is expanded.

j_gene: TRBJ2-1
abundance: few
d_gene: TRBD1
v_gene: TRBV30
CDR3aa: CAWSPGQRQFF
CDR3nt: TGTGCCTGGAGTCCGGGACAGCGACAGTTCTTC

j_gene: TRBJ1-1
abundance: -
d_gene: -
v_gene: TRBV2
CDR3aa: CASSVGGGEAFF
CDR3nt: TGTGCCAGCAGTGTAGGGGGGGGTGAAGCTTTCTTT

j_gene: TRBJ1-1
abundance: -
d_gene: -
v_gene: TRBV29-1
CDR3aa: CSVDKGGTEAFF
CDR3nt: TGCAGCGTTGATAAGGGAGGCACTGAAGCTTTCTTT

j_gene: TRBJ2-3
abundance: few
d_gene: -
v_gene: TRBV27
CDR3aa: CASRAHRYTDTQYF
CDR3nt: TGTGCCAGCAGGGCCCACAGATACACAGATACGCAGTATTTT

j_gene: TRBJ1-2
abundance: -
d_gene: TRBD1
v_gene: TRBV4-2
CDR3aa: CASSRSGVRGTGYTF
CDR3nt: TGTGCCAGCAGCCGAAGCGGTGTCAGGGGGACTGGCTACACCTTC

j_gene: TRBJ2-3
abundance: few
d_gene: -
v_gene: TRBV10-3
CDR3aa: CAISDSDTQYF
CDR3nt: TGTGCCATCAGTGACTCTGATACGCAGTATTTT

j_gene: TRBJ2-4
abundance: -
d_gene: TRBD1
v_gene: TRBV2
CDR3aa: CASSKQGGQAKNIQYF
CDR3nt: TGTGCCAGCAGTAAACAGGGGGGCCAAGCCAAAAACATTCAGTACTTC

j_gene: TRBJ2-2
abundance: few
d_gene: -
v_gene: TRBV6-5
CDR3aa: CASSNRVAGELFF
CDR3nt: TGTGCCAGCAGTAACAGGGTCGCCGGGGAGCTGTTTTTT

j_gene: TRBJ2-7
abundance: -
d_gene: -
v_gene: TRBV21-1
CDR3aa: CASTDRGSLYYEQYF
CDR3nt: TGTGCCAGCACCGACAGGGGCTCGCTCTACTACGAGCAGTACTTC

j_gene: TRBJ2-3
abundance: -
d_gene: -
v_gene: TRBV9
CDR3aa: CASSVADTQYF
CDR3nt: TGTGCCAGCAGCGTAGCTGATACGCAGTATTTT

j_gene: TRBJ1-1
abundance: -
d_gene: -
v_gene: TRBV6-5
CDR3aa: CASSEWTEAFF
CDR3nt: TGTGCCAGCAGTGAGTGGACTGAAGCTTTCTTT

j_gene: TRBJ1-1
abundance: few
d_gene: -
v_gene: TRBV7-9
CDR3aa: CASSLPPAGAFF
CDR3nt: TGTGCCAGCAGCCTCCCGCCGGCGGGAGCTTTCTTT

j_gene: TRBJ2-3
abundance: few
d_gene: -
v_gene: TRBV11-2
CDR3aa: CASSSLVATDTQYF
CDR3nt: TGTGCCAGCAGCTCCCTAGTAGCGACAGATACGCAGTATTTT

j_gene: TRBJ2-3
abundance: few
d_gene: TRBD1
v_gene: TRBV5-1
CDR3aa: CASSLQGAHTDTQYF
CDR3nt: TGCGCCAGCAGCTTGCAGGGGGCACACACAGATACGCAGTATTTT

j_gene: TRBJ2-1
abundance: few
d_gene: -
v_gene: TRBV4-2
CDR3aa: CASSRSTGAGGEQFF
CDR3nt: TGTGCCAGCAGCCGTTCGACAGGAGCAGGCGGTGAGCAGTTCTTC

j_gene: TRBJ2-5
abundance: few
d_gene: TRBD2
v_gene: TRBV4-3
CDR3aa: CASSQDVRTRILETQYF
CDR3nt: TGCGCCAGCAGCCAAGATGTCCGGACTAGAATACTCGAGACCCAGTACTTC

j_gene: TRBJ2-5
abundance: -
d_gene: -
v_gene: TRBV6-6
CDR3aa: CASSVQETQYF
CDR3nt: TGTGCCAGCAGCGTCCAAGAGACCCAGTACTTC

j_gene: TRBJ2-7
abundance: few
d_gene: -
v_gene: TRBV7-9
CDR3aa: CASSLTRVGEQYF
CDR3nt: TGTGCCAGCAGCCTAACCAGGGTCGGAGAGCAGTACTTC

j_gene: TRBJ2-7
abundance: few
d_gene: -
v_gene: TRBV9
CDR3aa: CASSVGTISYEQYF
CDR3nt: TGTGCCAGCAGCGTAGGGACTATCTCCTACGAGCAGTACTTC

j_gene: TRBJ2-3
abundance: few
d_gene: -
v_gene: TRBV27
CDR3aa: CASSLRLATDTQYF
CDR3nt: TGTGCCAGCAGTTTACGGCTAGCGACAGATACGCAGTATTTT

j_gene: TRBJ2-7
abundance: -
d_gene: -
v_gene: TRBV5-1
CDR3aa: CASSPQLGQGGEQYF
CDR3nt: TGCGCCAGCAGCCCTCAGTTGGGGCAGGGAGGCGAGCAGTACTTC

j_gene: TRBJ2-7
abundance: -
d_gene: -
v_gene: TRBV28
CDR3aa: CASSSPRRGGPHEQYF
CDR3nt: TGTGCCAGCAGTTCACCCCGGAGGGGGGGGCCCCACGAGCAGTACTTC

j_gene: TRBJ1-3
abundance: -
d_gene: -
v_gene: TRBV29-1
CDR3aa: CSVVRDSGNTIYF
CDR3nt: TGCAGCGTTGTCCGGGACTCTGGAAACACCATATATTTT

j_gene: TRBJ1-4
abundance: few
d_gene: TRBD1
v_gene: TRBV5-1
CDR3aa: CASSTGVSNEKLFF
CDR3nt: TGCGCCAGCAGCACAGGGGTTTCTAACGAAAAACTGTTTTTT

j_gene: TRBJ2-3
abundance: few
d_gene: TRBD1
v_gene: TRBV30
CDR3aa: CAWSPGTGSSTDTQYF
CDR3nt: TGTGCCTGGAGCCCCGGGACAGGGTCTAGCACAGATACGCAGTATTTT

j_gene: TRBJ2-2
abundance: -
d_gene: -
v_gene: TRBV9
CDR3aa: CASSVKGDRNTGELFF
CDR3nt: TGTGCCAGCAGCGTCAAGGGGGATAGGAACACCGGGGAGCTGTTTTTT

j_gene: TRBJ2-7
abundance: -
d_gene: -
v_gene: TRBV28
CDR3aa: CASSLTDTATYEQYF
CDR3nt: TGTGCCAGCAGTCTCACCGACACAGCAACCTACGAGCAGTACTTC

j_gene: TRBJ2-3
abundance: few
d_gene: TRBD2
v_gene: TRBV25-1
CDR3aa: CASSWTSGSLGTDTQYF
CDR3nt: TGTGCCAGCAGTTGGACTAGCGGGAGCCTCGGCACAGATACGCAGTATTTT

j_gene: TRBJ2-1
abundance: few
d_gene: -
v_gene: TRBV7-9
CDR3aa: CASSLGSGSGYNEQFF
CDR3nt: TGTGCCAGCAGCTTAGGTTCTGGGTCAGGGTACAATGAGCAGTTCTTC

j_gene: TRBJ2-4
abundance: -
d_gene: TRBD2
v_gene: TRBV10-2
CDR3aa: CASRVAGGEDIQYF
CDR3nt: TGCGCCAGCAGAGTTGCGGGAGGGGAAGACATTCAGTACTTC

j_gene: TRBJ2-5
abundance: few
d_gene: TRBD1
v_gene: TRBV5-1
CDR3aa: CASSLPQTGGLETQYF
CDR3nt: TGCGCCAGCAGCTTGCCTCAGACAGGGGGTTTAGAGACCCAGTACTTC

j_gene: TRBJ2-3
abundance: few
d_gene: TRBD1
v_gene: TRBV7-2
CDR3aa: CASSTRTGYTDTQYF
CDR3nt: TGTGCCAGCAGCACACGGACAGGGTACACAGATACGCAGTATTTT

j_gene: TRBJ2-1
abundance: few
d_gene: TRBD2
v_gene: TRBV18
CDR3aa: CASSRTSGGSVYNEQFF
CDR3nt: TGTGCCAGCTCACGGACTAGCGGGGGGTCAGTTTACAATGAGCAGTTCTTC

j_gene: TRBJ2-7
abundance: few
d_gene: TRBD2
v_gene: TRBV18
CDR3aa: CASSPGTSVYEQYF
CDR3nt: TGTGCCAGCTCACCCGGGACTAGCGTATACGAGCAGTACTTC

j_gene: TRBJ1-6
abundance: -
d_gene: TRBD1
v_gene: TRBV5-4
CDR3aa: CASSLARTGDSPLHF
CDR3nt: TGTGCCAGCAGCTTGGCTAGGACAGGGGACTCACCCCTCCACTTT

j_gene: TRBJ2-5
abundance: few
d_gene: TRBD2
v_gene: TRBV11-2
CDR3aa: CASSLDPSGRFGETQYF
CDR3nt: TGTGCCAGCAGCTTAGATCCTAGCGGGAGATTCGGAGAGACCCAGTACTTC

j_gene: TRBJ2-7
abundance: few
d_gene: TRBD2
v_gene: TRBV30
CDR3aa: CAWKTSGSSYEQYF
CDR3nt: TGTGCCTGGAAAACTAGCGGTAGCTCCTACGAGCAGTACTTC

j_gene: TRBJ2-2
abundance: -
d_gene: -
v_gene: TRBV28
CDR3aa: CATAKGGITGELFF
CDR3nt: TGTGCCACCGCCAAGGGGGGGATTACCGGGGAGCTGTTTTTT

j_gene: TRBJ1-3
abundance: few
d_gene: -
v_gene: TRBV29-1
CDR3aa: CSACTGPGNTIYF
CDR3nt: TGCAGCGCCTGTACAGGGCCTGGAAACACCATATATTTT

j_gene: TRBJ2-7
abundance: few
d_gene: TRBD2
v_gene: TRBV5-4
CDR3aa: CASSPSAGGLSYEQYF
CDR3nt: TGTGCCAGCAGCCCCTCAGCGGGAGGCCTTTCCTACGAGCAGTACTTC

j_gene: TRBJ1-6
abundance: few
d_gene: TRBD1
v_gene: TRBV10-3
CDR3aa: CAISEPGQGIRSYNSPLHF
CDR3nt: TGTGCCATCAGTGAGCCGGGACAGGGGATCCGCTCCTATAATTCACCCCTCCACTTT

j_gene: TRBJ2-7
abundance: -
d_gene: -
v_gene: TRBV5-1
CDR3aa: CASSDLGQSYEQYF
CDR3nt: TGCGCCAGCAGCGACCTGGGACAAAGCTACGAGCAGTACTTC

j_gene: TRBJ2-1
abundance: -
d_gene: -
v_gene: TRBV30
CDR3aa: CAAGTLLNEQFF
CDR3nt: TGTGCCGCCGGGACTCTTCTCAATGAGCAGTTCTTC

j_gene: TRBJ2-5
abundance: -
d_gene: -
v_gene: TRBV5-6
CDR3aa: CASSLGPGGQETQYF
CDR3nt: TGTGCCAGCAGCTTGGGACCGGGCGGGCAAGAGACCCAGTACTTC

j_gene: TRBJ2-3
abundance: few
d_gene: -
v_gene: TRBV18
CDR3aa: CASSPSGRADTQYF
CDR3nt: TGTGCCAGCTCACCAAGTGGGCGGGCAGATACGCAGTATTTT

j_gene: TRBJ2-7
abundance: -
d_gene: TRBD1
v_gene: TRBV6-6
CDR3aa: CASQERTGSPEQYF
CDR3nt: TGTGCCAGCCAAGAACGGACAGGGAGTCCCGAGCAGTACTTC

j_gene: TRBJ2-4
abundance: few
d_gene: TRBD1
v_gene: TRBV28
CDR3aa: CASSLYRGENIQYF
CDR3nt: TGTGCCAGCAGTTTATACAGGGGGGAAAACATTCAGTACTTC

j_gene: TRBJ1-1
abundance: few
d_gene: -
v_gene: TRBV29-1
CDR3aa: CSVDLKAGTEAFF
CDR3nt: TGCAGCGTGGACCTAAAAGCGGGTACTGAAGCTTTCTTT

j_gene: TRBJ2-7
abundance: -
d_gene: -
v_gene: TRBV29-1
CDR3aa: CSVEKEGAPYEQYF
CDR3nt: TGCAGCGTTGAAAAGGAGGGGGCCCCCTACGAGCAGTACTTC

j_gene: TRBJ2-7
abundance: -
d_gene: -
v_gene: TRBV7-9
CDR3aa: CASSLNSGSYEQYF
CDR3nt: TGTGCCAGCAGCTTAAATTCAGGGTCCTACGAGCAGTACTTC

j_gene: TRBJ2-1
abundance: -
d_gene: -
v_gene: TRBV9
CDR3aa: CASSARAGRTYNEQFF
CDR3nt: TGTGCCAGCAGCGCCAGGGCAGGGAGGACCTACAATGAGCAGTTCTTC

j_gene: TRBJ1-2
abundance: few
d_gene: TRBD1
v_gene: TRBV2
CDR3aa: CASSVTGDANYGYTF
CDR3nt: TGTGCCAGCAGCGTAACAGGGGATGCTAACTATGGCTACACCTTC

j_gene: TRBJ1-2
abundance: -
d_gene: -
v_gene: TRBV5-1
CDR3aa: CASSLVGAGSDGYTF
CDR3nt: TGCGCCAGCAGCTTGGTCGGGGCGGGGAGTGATGGCTACACCTTC

j_gene: TRBJ2-5
abundance: once
d_gene: -
v_gene: TRBV6-6
CDR3aa: CASSKQGLWETQYF
CDR3nt: TGTGCCAGCAGTAAGCAGGGGCTGTGGGAGACCCAGTACTTC